The 26 T cell receptor beta chains presented below share a single source sample, sequenced in a study of graft-versus-host responses after intestinal transplantation. Intraepithelial lymphocytes and lamina propria lymphocytes were released through processing of graft tissue. Data came from immunoSEQ multiplex PCR; TCRdb stores just in-frame clones and leaves some out. The repertoire has roughly 15,000 clones, around 69% of them found once; the top ten carry approximately 7%. Sequenced material: ileum tissue, taken 16 days after intestinal transplant. These receptor sequences come from a human patient who received an intestinal transplant, so some T cells may come from the graft donor.

The gene calls are TRBV5-1 and TRBJ2-5; D is perhaps TRBD1 (6 bases). Trimming shortened V by 4 bases and J by 3 bases, and 28 bases separated the two germline ends. The CDR3 totals 19 residues. CDR1 is SGHRS and CDR2 is YFSETQ in the germline V gene. This CDR3 reads CASSPQTGYIFSLKETQYF. As DNA, the CDR3 is TGCGCCAGCAGCCCTCAGACAGGCTACATCTTCTCCCTCAAAGAGACCCAGTACTTC.

V is TRBV10-1 and J is TRBJ2-3, with a possible D match to TRBD2 (7 bases). Trimming took 4 bases from V and 0 from J, leaving 17 bases between them. The CDR3 contains 17 residues. Per germline, CDR1 WNHNN and CDR2 SYGVQD (reference sequence). DNA for the CDR3: TGCGCCAGCAGTGGGGGGCGGGGGAATGCTAGCACAGATACGCAGTATTTT. Translation gives CASSGGRGNASTDTQYF.

This chain uses TRBV7-6 with TRBJ2-1, with D perhaps TRBD2 (6 bases). This CDR3 comprises 13 residues. Germline V gives CDR1 SGHVS, CDR2 FNYEAQ. The V end lost 6 bases, the J end lost 10 bases, and 16 bases lay between the germline ends. CDR3: CASSRTPGDEQFF. DNA of the CDR3: TGTGCCAGCAGTCGTACGCCGGGAGACGAGCAGTTCTTC.

This clone is classed as medium-sized (0.01 to 0.1%). This chain links TRBV5-4 with TRBJ2-7, with D unresolved. Trimming removed 5 bases at V and 1 base at J, with 10 bases between. This CDR3 contains 13 residues. Germline assignment: CDR1 SGHNT and CDR2 YYREEE (reference sequence). The CDR3 nucleotides are TGTGCCAGCAGTCCTCTAGGATCCTACGAGCAGTACTTC. Translated, it gives CASSPLGSYEQYF.

This clone was recorded a few times. The rearrangement joins TRBV5-8 to TRBJ1-1; D is undetermined. Looked up from germline, CDR1 is SGHTS and CDR2 is YDEGEE. Trimming took 4 bases from V and 8 from J, leaving 15 bases between them. This CDR3 has 13 amino acids. The CDR3 sequence: CASSPRMVGEAFF. Written as DNA, the CDR3 is TGTGCCAGCAGCCCACGGATGGTCGGGGAAGCTTTCTTT.

The chain couples TRBV12-5 to TRBJ2-1; D is perhaps TRBD2 (6 bases). There are 18 residues in the CDR3. Germline CDR1 LGHNT, CDR2 FRNRAP. V shed 1 base and J shed 3 bases, with 19 bases lying between them. In DNA form, the CDR3 reads TGTGCTAGTGGTTTGGCACGCCTGCCGGCGGGGCACTACAATGAGCAGTTCTTC. Protein sequence: CASGLARLPAGHYNEQFF.

The CDR3 here is CAILLAGELFF. The DNA of the CDR3 is TGTGCCATTCTCTTAGCCGGGGAGCTGTTTTTT. V gene TRBV19 combines with J gene TRBJ2-2; D not resolved. The length of the CDR3 is 11 residues. Per germline, CDR1 LNHDA and CDR2 SQIVND (reference sequence). Trimming shortened V by 10 bases and J by 6 bases, and 9 bases separated the two germline ends. Drawing the rest from reference TRBV19 and TRBJ2-2, the complete variable domain is DGGITQSPKYLFRKEGQNVTLSCEQNLNHDAMYWYRQDPGQGLRLIYYSQIVNDFQKGDIAEGYSVSREKKESFPLTVTSAQKNPTAFYLCAILLAGELFFGEGSRLTVL.

The chain links TRBV18 to TRBJ1-1, with D possibly matching TRBD1 (6 bases). There are 15 residues in the CDR3. Germline V gene lookup returns CDR1 KGHSH and CDR2 LQKENI. Trimming took 6 bases from V and 4 from J, leaving 18 bases between them. DNA of the CDR3: TGTGCCAGCTCCCATAGCAGGGGATGGTTCACTGAAGCTTTCTTT. It codes for CASSHSRGWFTEAFF.

This clone has only a few counts. The V and J genes are TRBV9 and TRBJ2-7, with D uncertain. Trimming shortened V by 0 bases and J by 0 bases, and 10 bases separated the two germline ends. This CDR3 is 15 amino acids long. The germline CDR1 and CDR2 sequences are SGDLS and YYNGEE. In nucleotides, the CDR3 is TGTGCCAGCAGCGTAGGAGGCTCCTTCTCCTACGAGCAGTACTTC. Its protein is CASSVGGSFSYEQYF.

This clone came up once. V and J are TRBV5-1 and TRBJ2-2, with D possibly matching TRBD2 (5 bases). Germline CDR1 and CDR2: SGHRS and YFSETQ. The CDR3 runs to 13 residues. Deletions cut 4 bases from V and 3 bases from J, with 7 bases between. This CDR3 is CASSLRDTGELFF. Here the CDR3 DNA reads TGCGCCAGCAGCCTGAGGGACACCGGGGAGCTGTTTTTT.

The chain recombines TRBV28 with TRBJ1-2, with 7 bases fitting TRBD1. Germline-derived CDR1 and CDR2 are MDHEN and SYDVKM. This CDR3 spans 14 amino acids. V dropped 6 bases and J dropped 4; count of bases not matched to a gene: 8. The DNA of the CDR3 is TGTGCCAGCAGCCCGGACAGGCTCCCCTATGGCTACACCTTC. It yields the protein CASSPDRLPYGYTF.

The rearrangement joins TRBV2 to TRBJ2-1; the D gene is possibly TRBD2 (6 bases). Trimming removed 2 bases from V and 2 bases from J, with 10 bases in between. The germline gives CDR1 SNHLY, CDR2 FYNNEI. This CDR3 has 15 residues. CDR3: CASSESGRPYNEQFF. In DNA form, the CDR3 reads TGTGCCAGCAGTGAATCCGGGAGACCCTACAATGAGCAGTTCTTC.

The J gene is TRBJ1-1, the V gene TRBV5-6; a weak D match, TRBD1 (6 bases). CDR1 SGHDT and CDR2 YYEEEE come from the germline V gene. There are 12 residues in the CDR3. V gave up 1 base and J gave up 8 bases, with 9 bases separating them. The CDR3 sequence: CASSLMTGEAFF. Written as DNA, the CDR3 is TGTGCCAGCAGCTTGATGACAGGAGAAGCTTTCTTT.

This clone was counted only a few times. The CDR3 DNA reads as TGCGCCAGCAGCCAAGTCCTCGGGGTAGCCTCCTACGAGCAGTACTTC. This sequence encodes CASSQVLGVASYEQYF. This chain uses TRBV4-1 with TRBJ2-7; the D gene is possibly TRBD2 (5 bases). The CDR3 runs 16 residues. V was shortened by 1 base and J by 0 bases, with 13 bases between the two germline ends. From germline, CDR1 is MGHRA and CDR2 YSYEKL.

This chain links TRBV4-1 with TRBJ1-2; 9 positions agree with TRBD1. V shed 0 bases and J 4 bases; nucleotides not matched to a gene: 6. Germline values: CDR1 MGHRA, CDR2 YSYEKL. This CDR3 has 16 amino acids. CDR3 protein: CASSQEPGQGAYGYTF. The CDR3 DNA reads TGCGCCAGCAGCCAAGAACCGGGACAGGGTGCCTATGGCTACACCTTC.

The J gene is TRBJ2-5, the V gene TRBV10-1, with D perhaps TRBD1 (6 bases). V lost 4 bases, J lost 5 bases, and 8 bases lay in between. This CDR3 comprises 12 residues. Germline CDR1 is WNHNN and CDR2 is SYGVQD (reference sequence). CDR3 nucleotide sequence: TGCGCCAGCAGTGGACAGGAGGAGACCCAGTACTTC. It yields the protein CASSGQEETQYF.

The chain has TRBV9 and TRBJ2-5; the match to TRBD1 covers 10 bases. Germline lookup yields CDR1 SGDLS and CDR2 YYNGEE. The CDR3 sequence is 19 residues long. V gave up 1 base and J gave up 3 bases; unmatched junction bases: 15. Written as DNA, the CDR3 is TGTGCCAGCAGCGTAAGAGGGAAAACGGGGACAGGGGAGGAAGAGACCCAGTACTTC. Its translation: CASSVRGKTGTGEEETQYF.

This chain connects TRBV28 to TRBJ2-7, with TRBD2 matching 8 bases. The CDR3 length is 16 residues. Looked up from germline, CDR1 is MDHEN and CDR2 is SYDVKM. V trimming: 3 bases; J trimming: 4 bases; junction bases outside the gene matches: 11. In DNA form, the CDR3 reads TGTGCCAGCAGTTTGCCCGGGAGGGCAGACCAATACGAGCAGTACTTC. This encodes CASSLPGRADQYEQYF.

The chain has TRBV4-3 and TRBJ1-1; perhaps TRBD1 as D (6 bases). The CDR3 sequence is 13 residues long. The V gene's germline CDR1 is LGHNA and CDR2 YSLEER. V lost 1 base to trimming and J lost 8 bases, with 11 bases between them. The CDR3 DNA is TGCGCCAGCAGCCAAGGCCCAGGGACAGAAGCTTTCTTT. This encodes CASSQGPGTEAFF.

This clone was picked up one time. The rearrangement uses TRBV19 and TRBJ2-3; D is perhaps TRBD2 (6 bases). The length of the CDR3 is 13 residues. CDR1 is LNHDA and CDR2 is SQIVND in the germline V gene (reference sequence). V lost 3 bases and J lost 4, with 8 bases in between. For the CDR3, the DNA is TGTGCCAGTAGTATCTGGGGGGCAGATACGCAGTATTTT. Its protein product is CASSIWGADTQYF.

About this clone itself: This CDR3 is also generated by other DNA sequences in the sample. The V and J genes are TRBV5-5 and TRBJ1-1; no clear D. Trimming removed 4 bases from V and 8 bases from J, with 9 bases in between. CDR1 and CDR2 from the germline V gene are SGHKS and YYEKEE (reference sequence). The length of the CDR3 is 11 residues. The chain's CDR3 is CASSLGREAFF. CDR3 DNA: TGTGCCAGCAGCCTGGGGAGGGAAGCTTTCTTT.

The chain uses TRBV11-3 and TRBJ1-2, with TRBD1 as a possible D gene (6 bases). This CDR3 has 15 amino acids. Germline loops: CDR1 SGHNT, CDR2 YENEEA. The V and J ends lost 1 base and 4 bases respectively, with 13 bases between them. CDR3 sequence (DNA): TGTGCCAGCAGCTTAGTTACAGGGTTCTGCTATGGCTACACCTTC. The encoded protein is CASSLVTGFCYGYTF.

J is TRBJ1-6 and V is TRBV7-9; 12 bases map to TRBD1. CDR3 length equals 18 residues. V was clipped by 7 bases and J by 8 bases; unmatched bases: 15. The V gene's germline CDR1 is SEHNR and CDR2 FQNEAQ (reference sequence). CDR3 residues: CASTKYRDRGPGYSPLHF. In nucleotides, the CDR3 is TGTGCCAGCACCAAGTACCGGGACAGGGGGCCTGGGTATTCACCCCTCCACTTT.

This sequence joins TRBV20-1 and TRBJ1-2, with 7 positions matching TRBD1. The CDR3 sequence is 11 residues long. V lost 7 bases, J lost 3 bases, and 2 bases stayed unmatched. Germline V gives CDR1 DFQATT, CDR2 SNEGSKA (reference sequence). The CDR3 DNA sequence: TGCAGTGTCGACAGGGACTATGGCTACACCTTC. It yields the protein CSVDRDYGYTF.

The chain carries TRBV7-6 and TRBJ2-2, with 7 bases aligning to TRBD1. J was trimmed by 4 bases and V by 1 base; bases with no gene match: 9. The germline V gene has CDR1 SGHVS and CDR2 FNYEAQ. The CDR3 is 17 residues long. In nucleotides, the CDR3 is TGTGCCAGCAGCTTAGGGCCGAGACAGGGTTCCACCGGGGAGCTGTTTTTT. Amino acids: CASSLGPRQGSTGELFF. The full variable domain, in which reference TRBV7-6 and TRBJ2-2 provide the parts outside the CDR3, is GAGVSQSPRYKVTKRGQDVALRCDPISGHVSLYWYRQALGQGPEFLTYFNYEAQQDKSGLPNDRFSAERPEGSISTLTIQRTEQRDSAMYRCASSLGPRQGSTGELFFGEGSRLTVL.

V is TRBV5-4 and J is TRBJ2-2; 7 positions match TRBD2. Germline lookup yields CDR1 SGHNT and CDR2 YYREEE (reference sequence). V lost 2 bases to trimming and J lost 4 bases; unmatched junction nucleotides: 5. The CDR3 has 15 amino acids. The DNA of the CDR3 is TGTGCCAGCAGCTTATTAGCGGGTCCCACCGGGGAGCTGTTTTTT. Translating it yields CASSLLAGPTGELFF.